This T cell receptor (beta chain) was identified during a study of T cells after yellow fever vaccination. About the study: In the case of low-cell-number fractions, SMART-Seq v4 Ultra Low Input was used for preparation.

This clonotype was detected a few times. TCRdb reanalysed the 5' RACE reads using MiXCR and keeps one entry per CDR3 protein. The data show more than 350,000 distinct CDR3 sequences, around a tenth seen once. Here the sequenced sample was PBMCs, taken on the day of the first yellow fever vaccination. The clonotype comes from a man aged 18 to 30 who received the YFV17D yellow fever vaccine.

The CDR3, as DNA: TGTGCCAGCAGCCGCAGGGGGCGCTATGGCTACACCTTC. Encoded protein: CASSRRGRYGYTF. The chain is built from TRBV7-2 and TRBJ1-2, with 8 positions matching TRBD1. V trimming: 5 bases; J trimming: 4 bases; junction bases outside the gene matches: 3. The CDR3 has 13 residues. The germline V gene has CDR1 SGHTA and CDR2 FQGNSA. Complete variable domain (other parts from reference TRBV7-2 and TRBJ1-2): GAGVSQSPSNKVTEKGKDVELRCDPISGHTALYWYRQSLGQGLEFLIYFQGNSAPDKSGLPSDRFSAERTGGSVSTLTIQRTQQEDSAVYLCASSRRGRYGYTFGSGTRLTVV.